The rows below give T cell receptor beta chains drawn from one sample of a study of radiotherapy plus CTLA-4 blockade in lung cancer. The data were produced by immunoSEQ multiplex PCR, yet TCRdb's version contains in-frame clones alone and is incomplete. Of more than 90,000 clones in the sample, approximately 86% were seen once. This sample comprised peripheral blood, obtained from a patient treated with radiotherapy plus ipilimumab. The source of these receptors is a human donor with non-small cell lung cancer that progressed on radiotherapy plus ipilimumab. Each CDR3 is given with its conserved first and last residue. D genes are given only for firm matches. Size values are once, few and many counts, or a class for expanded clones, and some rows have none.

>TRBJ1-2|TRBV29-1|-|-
TGCAGCGTTGAAATACAGCCTAACTATGGCTACACCTTC
CSVEIQPNYGYTF
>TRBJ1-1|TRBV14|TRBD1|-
TGTGCCAGCAGCCAATGGACAGGGGTGAACACTGAAGCTTTCTTT
CASSQWTGVNTEAFF
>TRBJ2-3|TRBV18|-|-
TGTGCCAGCTCCTCGACTTACACAGATACGCAGTATTTT
CASSSTYTDTQYF
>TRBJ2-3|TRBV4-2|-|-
TGTGCCAGCAGCCAAGAGTCCCTCGGGAGACTTACAGATACGCAGTATTTT
CASSQESLGRLTDTQYF
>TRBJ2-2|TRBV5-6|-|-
TGTGCCAGCAGCCCACGGGGTGCCACCGGGGAGCTGTTTTTT
CASSPRGATGELFF
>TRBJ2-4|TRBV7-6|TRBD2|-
TGTGCCAGCAGCTTAGGGGGGACTAGCCTTCAGTACTTC
CASSLGGTSLQYF
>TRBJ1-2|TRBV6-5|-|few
TGTGCCAGCAGTTACCAGGCCCAAAGCGGTGGCTACACCTTC
CASSYQAQSGGYTF
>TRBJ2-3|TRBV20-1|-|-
TGCAGTGCGACGACAACAGATACGCAGTATTTT
CSATTTDTQYF
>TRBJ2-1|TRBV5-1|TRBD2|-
TGCGCCAGCAGCTTGTACGGTTTTCGGAGGGTAGCGGGGGGCTCCTACAATGAGCAGTTCTTC
CASSLYGFRRVAGGSYNEQFF
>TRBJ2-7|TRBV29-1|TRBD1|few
TGCAGCGTTGGACAGGGGGAGATTTACGAGCAGTACTTC
CSVGQGEIYEQYF
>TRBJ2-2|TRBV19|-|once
TGTGCCAGTAGATCCGTTGGACTTACCACCGGGGAGCTGTTTTTT
CASRSVGLTTGELFF
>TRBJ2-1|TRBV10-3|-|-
TGTGCCATCAGTGAGTCTAGACAGAGTTCTGGGGAGCAGTTCTTC
CAISESRQSSGEQFF
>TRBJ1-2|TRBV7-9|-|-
TGTGCCAGCAGCACGCAGGGTTCCGCTAACTATGGCTACACCTTC
CASSTQGSANYGYTF
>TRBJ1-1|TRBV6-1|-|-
TGTGCCAGCAACCCAGAAGGTGGCAGGCCCGCTGAAGCTTTCTTT
CASNPEGGRPAEAFF
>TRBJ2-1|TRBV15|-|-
TGTGCCACCAGCAGGTTTCGGACTAAGCAGTTCTTC
CATSRFRTKQFF
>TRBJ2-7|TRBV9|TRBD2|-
TGTGCCAGCAGCGTAGGACCTAGCGGGAGCTACGAGCAGTACTTC
CASSVGPSGSYEQYF
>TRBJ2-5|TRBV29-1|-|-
TGCAGCGTCCCGGGGAAGGGGCGAGAGACCCAGTACTTC
CSVPGKGRETQYF
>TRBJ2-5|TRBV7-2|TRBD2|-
TGTGCCAGCAGCTTAGTCGGGAGGGCCCCAGAGACCCAGTACTTC
CASSLVGRAPETQYF
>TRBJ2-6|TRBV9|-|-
TGTGCCAGCGCCGACAGGCCTACTGGGGCCAACGTCCTGACTTTC
CASADRPTGANVLTF
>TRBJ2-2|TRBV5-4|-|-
TGTGCCAGCAGCACCGGGACACACACCGGGGAGCTGTTTTTT
CASSTGTHTGELFF
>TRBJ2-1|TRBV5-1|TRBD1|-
TGCGCCAGCAGCCTGGAGGTCACAGGGGCCAACAATGAGCAGTTCTTC
CASSLEVTGANNEQFF
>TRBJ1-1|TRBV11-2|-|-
TGTGCCAGCAGCTTCGACCCGGTCGACACTGAAGCTTTCTTT
CASSFDPVDTEAFF
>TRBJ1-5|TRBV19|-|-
TGTGCCAGTAGTATGGGTCGTAAGGTACCTCAGCCCCAGCATTTT
CASSMGRKVPQPQHF
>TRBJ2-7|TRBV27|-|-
TGTGCCAGCAGTCCTGGACCAAGCGGGTACGAGCAGTACTTC
CASSPGPSGYEQYF
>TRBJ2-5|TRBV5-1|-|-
TGCGCCAGCAGCTTGGCCCTCGCGGAGACCCAGTACTTC
CASSLALAETQYF
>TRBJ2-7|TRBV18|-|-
TGTGCCAGCTCACCGGCTCTGGCTAGGAGCTCCTACGAGCAGTACTTC
CASSPALARSSYEQYF
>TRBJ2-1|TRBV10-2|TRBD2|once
TGCGCCAGCAGTGTGACCGGGACTAGCGGGATCAATGAGCAGTTCTTC
CASSVTGTSGINEQFF
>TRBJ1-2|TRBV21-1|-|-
TGTGCCAGCAGCACCCGTCTAACCCCCTATGGCTACACCTTC
CASSTRLTPYGYTF
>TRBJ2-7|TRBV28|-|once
TGTGCCAGCAGTTCACTTAACGAGCAGTACTTC
CASSSLNEQYF
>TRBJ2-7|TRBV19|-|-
TGTGCCAGTAGTCGATCCTACCGGGACACCTACGAGCAGTACTTC
CASSRSYRDTYEQYF
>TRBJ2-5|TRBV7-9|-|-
TGTGCCAGCAGCCCCTCCGGGACTCCCGCTCAGACCCAGTACTTC
CASSPSGTPAQTQYF
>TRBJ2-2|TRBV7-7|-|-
TGTGCTAGCAGCTTAGGGACCGGCTTGAACACCGGGGAGCTGTTTTTT
CASSLGTGLNTGELFF
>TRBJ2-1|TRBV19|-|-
TGTGCCAGTGGGAGGACAAATGAGCAGTTCTTC
CASGRTNEQFF
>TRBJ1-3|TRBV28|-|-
TGTGCCAGTTGGGGAGGGCAGACTGGAAACACCATATATTTT
CASWGGQTGNTIYF
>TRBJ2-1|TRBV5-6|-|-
TGTGCCGGTCAGAGGCAGGGAAGGAATGAGCAGTTCTTC
CAGQRQGRNEQFF
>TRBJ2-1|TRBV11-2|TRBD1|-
TGTGCCAGCAGCCCAATCAACAGGGGTTTCAATGAGCAGTTCTTC
CASSPINRGFNEQFF
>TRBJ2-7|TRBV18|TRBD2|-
TGTGCCAGCTCCGACTGGAGCGGGAGCGACGAGCAGTACTTC
CASSDWSGSDEQYF
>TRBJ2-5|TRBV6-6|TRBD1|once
TGTGCCAGCAGTGCGCCCGGGACAGACCAAGGGGAGACCCAGTACTTC
CASSAPGTDQGETQYF
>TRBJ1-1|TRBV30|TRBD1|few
TGTGCCTGGAGTGGACAGGGAAGGACTGAAGCTTTCTTT
CAWSGQGRTEAFF
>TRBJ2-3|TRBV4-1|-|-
TGCGCCAGCAGCCTTCACCTCGGCTCAGATACGCAGTATTTT
CASSLHLGSDTQYF
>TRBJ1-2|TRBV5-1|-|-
TGCGCCAGCAGCTTCGACCGACAGGCCACTAACTATGGCTACACCTTC
CASSFDRQATNYGYTF
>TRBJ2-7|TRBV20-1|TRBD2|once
TGCAGTGCTCCTAGCGGGAGCGAGCAGTACTTC
CSAPSGSEQYF
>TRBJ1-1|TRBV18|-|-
TGTGCCAGCTCACCAAAAACAGTCATAGGACCGGGAACTGAAGCTTTCTTT
CASSPKTVIGPGTEAFF
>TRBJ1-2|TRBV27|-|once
TGTGCCAGCAGTTTCTCGTCCGGGACCGTGGGCTACACCTTC
CASSFSSGTVGYTF
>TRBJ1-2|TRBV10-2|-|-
TGCGCCAGCAGTGAGTCTGAGGGGGGACACTATGGCTACACCTTC
CASSESEGGHYGYTF
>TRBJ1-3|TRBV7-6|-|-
TGTGCCAGCAGCTTAGAGGCTGCCTCTGGAAACACCATATATTTT
CASSLEAASGNTIYF
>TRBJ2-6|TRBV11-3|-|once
TGTGCCACCAAAAAAGGGGGGTTCGGGGCCAACGTCCTGACTTTC
CATKKGGFGANVLTF
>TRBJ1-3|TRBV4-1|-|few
TGCGCCAGCAGCCAACCCAGGGAATTCGGAAACACCATATATTTT
CASSQPREFGNTIYF
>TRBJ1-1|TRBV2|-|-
TGTGCCAGCATGGGGGGGCTCGTGAACACTGAAGCTTTCTTT
CASMGGLVNTEAFF
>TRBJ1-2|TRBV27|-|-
TGTGCCAGCAGTTTGGGGGCGGGGGGACACTATGGCTACACCTTC
CASSLGAGGHYGYTF
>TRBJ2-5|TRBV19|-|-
TGTGCCAGTAGTAGCCGGTTACGAGAGACCCAGTACTTC
CASSSRLRETQYF
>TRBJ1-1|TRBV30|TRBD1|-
TGTGCCTGCCTAGTTGCCTTACCGGGACAGAGCCATTCGAACACTGAAGCTTTCTTT
CACLVALPGQSHSNTEAFF
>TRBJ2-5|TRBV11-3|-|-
TGTGCCAGCAGCTTAGCCGGGAGCCAAGAGACCCAGTACTTC
CASSLAGSQETQYF
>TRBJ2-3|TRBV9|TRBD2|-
TGTGCCAGCAGCACCCGAGGGGCTAGCGGGGCCCTTTATTTT
CASSTRGASGALYF
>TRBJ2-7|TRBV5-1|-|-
TGCGCCAGCAGCTTGGATCAGCGGGCTGCTGGCGAGCAGTACTTC
CASSLDQRAAGEQYF
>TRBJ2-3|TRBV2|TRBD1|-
TGTGCCAGCAGACAAGAGGACAGGGCCCTTTTT
CASRQEDRALF
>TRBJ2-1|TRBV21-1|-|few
TGTGCCAGCGGACAGGGGGCGGTCAATGAGCAGTTCTTC
CASGQGAVNEQFF
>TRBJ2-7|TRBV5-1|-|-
TGCGCCAGCAGCTTGGGTCGGCAGGGCCCCTACGAGCAGTACTTC
CASSLGRQGPYEQYF
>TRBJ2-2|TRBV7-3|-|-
TGTGCCAGCAGCTCCCAGCGGGGGGAGCTGTTTTTT
CASSSQRGELFF
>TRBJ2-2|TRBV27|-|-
TGTGCCAGCAGTTTAAGGGAGACAGTAGCGAACACCGGGGAGCTGTTTTTT
CASSLRETVANTGELFF